The 10 T cell receptor beta chains given below trace back to one sample, sequenced in a study of immune reconstitution after stem cell transplant in scleroderma. TCRdb fed the RT-PCR reads into MiXCR, producing one record per CDR3 protein. Of around 3,000 distinct CDR3 sequences in the sample, approximately 10% are singletons; the top ten hold 9.8%. Sample acquisition took place before or after autologous hematopoietic stem cell transplantation (not recorded which). These receptor sequences come from a female donor with systemic sclerosis.

Regarding this clonotype: Given a much more abundant clone one base away, this may be a read error. The rearrangement links TRBV29-1 to TRBJ2-1; 8 positions agree with TRBD1. The CDR3 loop spans 14 amino acids. J was trimmed by 8 bases and V by 4 bases; bases with no gene match: 10. Germline values: CDR1 SQVTM, CDR2 ANQGSEA. CDR3 in DNA: TGCAGCGTTGGGTCTCGGACAGGGCGCGATGAGCAGTTCTTC. This gives the protein CSVGSRTGRDEQFF.

The chain uses TRBV4-3 and TRBJ2-7; D is perhaps TRBD2 (6 bases). The V gene lost 0 bases and the J gene lost 7 bases, with 13 bases spanning the gap. The V gene's germline CDR1 is LGHNA and CDR2 YSLEER. The CDR3 extends over 14 amino acids. The CDR3 protein is CASSQEVLAREQYF. CDR3 nucleotide sequence: TGCGCCAGCAGCCAAGAAGTTCTAGCGCGGGAGCAGTACTTC.

This sequence joins TRBV12-3 or TRBV12-4 and TRBJ1-1, with a possible D match to TRBD1 (5 bases). The germline V and J ends were trimmed by 2 bases and 6 bases, with 10 bases remaining between them. The CDR3 runs 13 residues. The DNA for the CDR3 is TGTGCCAGCAGTTTACAGGGAGGCGCTGAAGCTTTCTTT. Amino acid sequence: CASSLQGGAEAFF.

Sample share makes this clonotype medium-sized. The V call is TRBV5-1, the J call TRBJ1-1; 8 bases map to TRBD1. This CDR3 has 15 amino acids. V dropped 4 bases and J dropped 3; count of bases not matched to a gene: 8. Germline values: CDR1 SGHRS, CDR2 YFSETQ. The CDR3 protein is CASSTRQGRDTEAFF. DNA for the CDR3: TGCGCCAGCAGCACCAGACAGGGGAGGGACACTGAAGCTTTCTTT. The full variable domain, its missing parts supplied by reference TRBV5-1 and TRBJ1-1, is KAGVTQTPRYLIKTRGQQVTLSCSPISGHRSVSWYQQTPGQGLQFLFEYFSETQRNKGNFPGRFSGRQFSNSRSEMNVSTLELGDSALYLCASSTRQGRDTEAFFGQGTRLTVV.

The rearrangement joins TRBV2 to TRBJ2-7; tentatively, D is TRBD2 (6 bases). The germline V gene encodes CDR1 SNHLY and CDR2 FYNNEI. The CDR3 is 12 residues long. The V end lost 8 bases, the J end lost 1 base, and 9 bases lay between the germline ends. The CDR3 sequence is CASGEASYEQYF. The CDR3 coding sequence is TGTGCCAGCGGGGAGGCATCCTACGAGCAGTACTTC.

Relative to its sample, this clonotype is large (0.1 to 1%). The chain employs TRBV5-1 and TRBJ2-1; 7 nucleotides line up with TRBD2. This CDR3 is 15 amino acids long. Germline loops: CDR1 SGHRS, CDR2 YFSETQ. Trimming removed 0 bases from V and 8 bases from J; junction bases left unmatched: 8. The CDR3 sequence is CASSLVVGGTDEQFF. CDR3 coding DNA: TGCGCCAGCAGCTTGGTAGTCGGGGGGACGGATGAGCAGTTCTTC.

V usage is TRBV5-1 and J usage is TRBJ1-2; 10 nucleotides align to TRBD1. CDR3 size: 15 residues. Trimming removed 2 bases from V and 1 base from J; junction bases left unmatched: 2. CDR1 is SGHRS and CDR2 is YFSETQ in the germline V gene. The CDR3 DNA is TGCGCCAGCAGCTTCCGGACAGGGGGTAACTATGGCTACACCTTC. Translation gives CASSFRTGGNYGYTF.

The chain links TRBV27 to TRBJ2-2, with 7 bases fitting TRBD1. The germline CDR1 and CDR2 sequences are MNHEY and SMNVEV (reference sequence). The length of the CDR3 is 16 residues. V lost 5 bases, J lost 4 bases, and 10 bases stayed unmatched. As DNA, the CDR3 is TGTGCCAGCAGTCTAGATGGACAGGTCCTCACCGGGGAGCTGTTTTTT. Translated: CASSLDGQVLTGELFF.

This clonotype has a handful of counts. The rearrangement joins TRBV11-3 to TRBJ1-1; tentative D call: TRBD1 (5 bases). The germline CDR1 and CDR2 sequences are SGHNT and YENEEA. The CDR3 extends over 13 amino acids. Deletions cut 5 bases from V and 3 bases from J, with 10 bases between. CDR3 sequence (DNA): TGTGCCAGCAGCAAAGGGACGGACACTGAAGCTTTCTTT. The encoded protein is CASSKGTDTEAFF.

This clonotype rates as large. The chain combines TRBV11-3 with TRBJ2-7; D gene ambiguous. Germline-derived CDR1 and CDR2 are SGHNT and YENEEA. The CDR3 consists of 13 residues. Between the trimmed V and J ends, which lost 0 bases and 5 bases, there was a span of 8 bases. CDR3 residues: CASSLEGIHEQYF. The CDR3 nucleotides read TGTGCCAGCAGCTTAGAGGGGATCCACGAGCAGTACTTC.